This T cell receptor (beta chain) was retrieved from a study of T cells after posttransplantation cyclophosphamide. This clone was picked up many times. What it recognizes is unknown. Treatment was busulfan-fludarabine conditioning, a marrow graft, and cyclophosphamide on days +3 and +4. This CDR3 comprises 14 residues. Per the germline V gene, CDR1 is MGHRA and CDR2 is YSYEKL. J lost 5 bases, V lost 4 bases, and 5 bases had no gene match. Study-level points and caveats: Recipient CMV seropositivity and CMV reactivation strongly tracked TRB clonality. TRB overlap between skin or GI tissue T cells and blood was limited. Donor CD8+ memory clones often dominated recipient blood repertoires at later times.

Profiling relied on immunoSEQ multiplex PCR, and the TCRdb table lists in-frame clones only, not all of them. The sample yields under 25,000 clones, without any singletons. The sequencing here drew on PBMCs, taken after allogeneic stem cell transplant with posttransplant cyclophosphamide. The V gene is TRBV4-1, the J gene TRBJ2-3, with TRBD1 matching 8 bases. This TCR was recovered from a male patient in his late teens or twenties who received an allogeneic stem cell transplant from a related donor, was CMV-positive, and had no GVHD. Some T cells may be the graft donor's. The CDR3 region has the DNA TGCGCCAGCAGCCGACAGGGGTCGGGAGATACGCAGTATTTT. Residues: CASSRQGSGDTQYF.